This note documents a single T cell receptor beta chain sequence. At one boundary the junction diverges from the germline segment, which might be a read error. The data were taken from a study of T cell repertoires in cytomegalovirus infection. TCRdb reprocessed the reads via MiXCR and lists one record per CDR3 protein. Found here are 500,000 to 600,000 distinct CDR3 sequences, 15% to 20% of them singletons; the top ten hold 24%. The sample taken for sequencing was CD8+ T cells from PBMCs. This receptor was identified in a human donor in good health (CMV status not recorded). Some clones in this sample may be carry-over from other donors' samples.

The CDR3 here is CASSPIAKGSIYNVQFF. DNA for the CDR3: TGTGCCAGCAGTCCGATCGCGAAGGGGTCCATCTACAATGTGCAGTTCTTC. The chain has TRBV27 and TRBJ2-1; TRBD1 is a possible D gene (5 bases). Germline V CDR1 and CDR2: MNHEY, SMNVEV (reference sequence). The CDR3 length is 17 residues.